A selection of T cell receptor beta chains follows, all from one sample in a study of blood T cell repertoires in COVID-19. The method was immunoSEQ multiplex PCR; TCRdb's version includes in-frame clones alone and lacks a portion of them. The sample contains 120,000 to 150,000 clones, approximately 84% of which appear only once. Sequencing input: peripheral blood. The receptor source for this set is a human donor with acute or convalescent COVID-19. The donor label of this sample is uncertain. The CDR3 runs from the conserved cysteine through the conserved F or W. D genes are given only for firm matches. Clone size is given for some rows only: seen once, a few or many times, or a class if the clone is expanded.

17 . TRBJ2-3 TRBV5-4 TRBD2 CASSRGTSGSSADTQYF TGTGCCAGCAGCAGGGGGACTAGCGGGAGTTCGGCAGATACGCAGTATTTT
16 . TRBJ2-7 TRBV6-5 . CASSYPVGGPYYEQYF TGTGCCAGCAGTTACCCTGTTGGCGGGCCATACTACGAGCAGTACTTC
17 once TRBJ2-7 TRBV10-3 . CAISANDGLGSSYEQYF TGTGCCATCAGCGCCAATGACGGCCTGGGGAGCTCCTACGAGCAGTACTTC
15 . TRBJ2-1 TRBV3-1/TRBV3-2 TRBD1 CASSQDGRGRGQVLF TGTGCCAGCAGCCAAGACGGCAGGGGTAGGGGACAGGTTCTCTTC
14 . TRBJ2-5 TRBV19 TRBD1 CASHTTGQEETQYF TGTGCCAGTCACACCACGGGACAGGAAGAGACCCAGTACTTC
12 . TRBJ2-1 TRBV15 TRBD2 CATGTTLNEQFF TGTGCCACAGGGACTACTCTCAATGAGCAGTTCTTC
15 . TRBJ1-3 TRBV6-6 . CASSYSVSSGNTIYF TGTGCCAGCAGTTACTCGGTTAGCTCTGGAAACACCATATATTTT
13 once TRBJ2-1 TRBV6-6 . CASSTTGDNEQFF TGTGCCAGCAGTACAACAGGAGACAATGAGCAGTTCTTC
17 few TRBJ1-2 TRBV5-8 TRBD1 CASTLGQGTQRGYGYTF TGTGCCAGCACCCTCGGACAGGGGACCCAGAGGGGCTATGGCTACACCTTC
17 . TRBJ2-1 TRBV19 TRBD2 CASSPTRLAGAPNEQFF TGTGCCAGTAGCCCAACAAGGCTAGCGGGGGCCCCTAATGAGCAGTTCTTC
13 . TRBJ1-2 TRBV6-5 TRBD1 CATKSGTGFGYTF TGTGCCACCAAATCCGGGACAGGGTTTGGCTACACCTTC
15 . TRBJ1-2 TRBV9 . CASSVQAETNYGYTF TGTGCCAGCAGCGTTCAGGCTGAAACCAACTATGGCTACACCTTC
13 once TRBJ1-4 TRBV2 . CASAGGVGEKLFF TGTGCCTCGGCGGGGGGTGTAGGTGAAAAACTGTTTTTT
14 once TRBJ1-1 TRBV7-3 . CASRPGSENTEAFF TGTGCCAGCAGACCAGGGTCTGAGAACACTGAAGCTTTCTTT
13 . TRBJ2-1 TRBV4-2 TRBD2 CASSQGFGGEQFF TGTGCCAGCAGCCAAGGGTTCGGGGGGGAGCAGTTCTTC
15 . TRBJ2-5 TRBV5-8 TRBD1 CASSFQGTGGETQYF TGTGCCAGCAGCTTTCAAGGGACAGGGGGAGAGACCCAGTACTTC
16 . TRBJ1-1 TRBV11-2 . CASSLVGRGGYTEAFF TGTGCCAGCAGCTTAGTAGGCAGGGGCGGGTACACTGAAGCTTTCTTT
15 . TRBJ2-1 TRBV5-1 . CASSLDGGPYNEQFF TGCGCCAGCAGCTTGGACGGGGGGCCCTACAATGAGCAGTTCTTC
16 . TRBJ2-1 TRBV7-2 TRBD2 CASSPGLAGVVHEQFF TGTGCCAGCAGCCCGGGACTAGCGGGAGTCGTGCATGAGCAGTTCTTC
13 . TRBJ1-1 TRBV21-1 . CASSKKRNTEAFF TGTGCCAGCAGCAAGAAGCGGAACACTGAAGCTTTCTTT
13 . TRBJ1-2 TRBV12-3/TRBV12-4 TRBD1 CASSLQQGGGYTF TGTGCCAGCAGTTTACAACAGGGGGGTGGCTACACCTTC
14 . TRBJ2-7 TRBV28 TRBD1 CASSLGTGFYEQYF TGTGCCAGCAGTTTAGGGACAGGGTTCTACGAGCAGTACTTC
17 . TRBJ1-5 TRBV7-2 TRBD1 CASSLTGGGHSNQPQHF TGTGCCAGCAGCCTGACAGGGGGCGGCCATAGCAATCAGCCCCAGCATTTT
13 . TRBJ1-2 TRBV10-3 TRBD1 CAIARQGEDGYTF TGTGCCATCGCCCGACAGGGAGAGGATGGCTACACCTTC
15 . TRBJ1-5 TRBV7-8 TRBD1 CASSLDRGSNQPQHF TGTGCCAGCAGCTTGGACAGGGGTAGCAATCAGCCCCAGCATTTT
12 . TRBJ2-7 TRBV5-4 TRBD1 CASSATGYEQYF TGTGCCAGCAGCGCGACAGGGTACGAGCAGTACTTC
12 few TRBJ2-5 TRBV9 . CASSAQQETQYF TGTGCCAGCAGCGCACAACAAGAGACCCAGTACTTC
14 . TRBJ1-1 TRBV4-1 TRBD1 CASSQWTGNTEAFF TGCGCCAGCAGCCAATGGACAGGGAATACTGAAGCTTTCTTT
17 . TRBJ2-6 TRBV9 TRBD2 CASSVGLAGAGANVLTF TGTGCCAGCAGCGTAGGTTTAGCGGGAGCTGGGGCCAACGTCCTGACTTTC
15 . TRBJ2-1 TRBV19 . CATDNVAGVASEQFF TGTGCCACCGATAATGTAGCTGGTGTTGCGTCTGAGCAGTTCTTC
14 . TRBJ2-3 TRBV6-5 . CASTRAGFTDTQYF TGTGCCAGCACCCGAGCGGGCTTCACAGATACGCAGTATTTT
14 . TRBJ1-3 TRBV6-5 TRBD1 CASSPGTGRNTIYF TGTGCCAGCAGTCCCGGGACAGGGAGAAACACCATATATTTT
16 . TRBJ2-3 TRBV7-3 TRBD1 CASSLRGQGPPDTQYF TGTGCCAGCAGCTTACGAGGACAGGGACCCCCAGATACGCAGTATTTT
13 . TRBJ1-4 TRBV19 TRBD1 CASTGQGNEKLFF TGTGCCAGTACTGGACAGGGGAATGAAAAACTGTTTTTT
12 once TRBJ2-7 TRBV7-9 . CASTVAGYEQYF TGTGCCAGCACCGTCGCAGGGTACGAGCAGTACTTC
14 . TRBJ2-1 TRBV7-2 . CASSPPFSYNEQFF TGTGCCAGCAGCCCCCCTTTCTCCTACAATGAGCAGTTCTTC
15 . TRBJ1-3 TRBV30 . CAWSVRGEFGNTIYF TGTGCCTGGAGTGTCCGGGGGGAGTTTGGAAACACCATATATTTT
12 . TRBJ1-4 TRBV30 . CAWRFVDEKLFF TGTGCCTGGAGATTCGTAGATGAAAAACTGTTTTTT
14 . TRBJ2-7 TRBV4-3 . CASSPRRGAHEQYF TGCGCCAGCAGCCCCCGCCGGGGAGCCCACGAGCAGTACTTC
11 . TRBJ1-2 TRBV6-6 . CASSLLYGYTF TGTGCCAGCAGCCTACTCTATGGCTACACCTTC
15 . TRBJ2-3 TRBV28 . CASSLTAGNTDTQYF TGTGCCAGCAGTTTAACGGCGGGGAACACAGATACGCAGTATTTT
13 . TRBJ2-7 TRBV4-1 . CASSQRVPYEQYF TGCGCCAGCAGCCAGAGAGTACCCTACGAGCAGTACTTC
16 . TRBJ2-1 TRBV7-9 TRBD1 CASSLLWDRGHFKQFF TGTGCCAGCAGCTTACTTTGGGACAGGGGGCATTTCAAGCAGTTCTTC
12 . TRBJ2-1 TRBV11-3 . CASSLTDNEQFF TGTGCCAGCAGCCTCACGGACAATGAGCAGTTCTTC